Here is one TCR beta chain with its context. This entry is derived from a study of blood T cell repertoires in COVID-19. Sequencing used immunoSEQ multiplex PCR; TCRdb keeps in-frame clones, though not all of them. Found here are roughly 110,000 clones, roughly 88% of them singletons; the top ten hold around 7%. The germline V and J ends were trimmed by 4 bases and 2 bases, with 18 bases remaining between them. There are 16 residues in the CDR3. Per the germline V gene, CDR1 is MGHRA and CDR2 is YSYEKL. The origin of this receptor is a man aged 50-59 years with active or convalescent COVID-19. The chain recombines TRBV4-1 with TRBJ2-7, with D maybe TRBD1 (6 bases). The source material was peripheral blood. CDR3 nucleotide sequence: TGCGCCAGCAGCCCTGGAATTCAGGGGAACCCCTACGAGCAGTACTTC. It yields the protein CASSPGIQGNPYEQYF.